The 30 T cell receptor beta chains below come from one sample, sequenced in a study of human T cells and chemical hapten exposure. TCRdb called the RACE reads again in MiXCR, with one record for every CDR3 protein. Among 300,000 to 350,000 distinct CDR3 sequences listed, 5.5% to 8% were seen once. Time point given: patch test 1, 2 weeks after DPC sensitization. Stated treatment: therapeutic diphenylcyclopropenone sensitization with weekly scalp DPC. The sample in question was whole blood, obtained in connection with sensitization to the hapten diphenylcyclopropenone (DPC). The origin of the receptors is a woman between 18 and 29 years old with alopecia areata. Some clones in this sample may be carry-over from other donors' samples.

This clonotype turned up a few times. V gene TRBV6-2 or TRBV6-3 combines with J gene TRBJ1-6; D is unclear. This CDR3 contains 16 residues. The V end lost 9 bases, the J end lost 0 bases, and 15 bases lay between the germline ends. The V gene's germline CDR1 is MNHEY and CDR2 SVGEGT. Here the CDR3 reads CASVRAASSYNSPLHF. In nucleotides, the CDR3 is TGTGCCAGTGTTCGGGCCGCGAGCTCCTATAATTCACCCCTCCACTTT.

This clonotype was observed a few times. This chain links TRBV12-3 or TRBV12-4 with TRBJ1-4, with D unresolved. The CDR3 has 16 amino acids. Deletions cut 5 bases from V and 7 bases from J, with 20 bases between. The CDR3 region is CASSPSGSPTGEKLFF. In DNA, the CDR3 is TGTGCCAGCAGTCCCTCCGGCAGTCCGACTGGTGAAAAACTGTTTTTT.

This clonotype was seen repeatedly, ten times or more. The chain uses TRBV11-2 and TRBJ2-3; no clear D. V was cut by 6 bases and J by 6 bases, with 25 bases left in between. Germline values: CDR1 SGHAT, CDR2 FQNNGV. The CDR3 runs to 17 residues. DNA for the CDR3: TGTGCCAGCAGGTACAAGACACTCTCATCGTATGGGGATACGCAGTATTTT. It encodes CASRYKTLSSYGDTQYF.

This clonotype turned up a few times. The genes are TRBV28 and TRBJ2-7; D ambiguous. Trimming shortened V by 3 bases and J by 4 bases, and 16 bases separated the two germline ends. Germline assignment: CDR1 MDHEN and CDR2 SYDVKM. The CDR3 has 15 residues. CDR3 loop: CASSFYPVVGYEQYF. The CDR3 DNA reads as TGTGCCAGCAGTTTCTATCCCGTAGTGGGATACGAGCAGTACTTC. The full variable domain, its missing parts supplied by reference TRBV28 and TRBJ2-7, is DVKVTQSSRYLVKRTGEKVFLECVQDMDHENMFWYRQDPGLGLRLIYFSYDVKMKEKGDIPEGYSVSREKKERFSLILESASTNQTSMYLCASSFYPVVGYEQYFGPGTRLTVT.

The genes are TRBV4-1 and TRBJ2-3, with D maybe TRBD2 (5 bases). The germline gives CDR1 MGHRA, CDR2 YSYEKL. The CDR3 length is 17 residues. Trimming removed 0 bases at V and 4 bases at J, with 17 bases between. CDR3 amino acids: CASSQDSTSRSPDTQYF. CDR3 coding DNA: TGCGCCAGCAGCCAAGATAGCACTAGTCGTAGCCCAGATACGCAGTATTTT.

This clonotype was found many times. This chain joins TRBV24-1 and TRBJ2-5; D is ambiguous. V dropped 4 bases and J dropped 4 bases, with 21 bases sitting between them. The germline V gene encodes CDR1 KGHDR and CDR2 SFDVKD. The CDR3 is 17 residues long. The CDR3 sequence: CATSEPPAGPRAETQYF. The CDR3 region has the DNA TGTGCCACCAGTGAGCCCCCCGCCGGCCCCCGGGCAGAGACCCAGTACTTC.

The chain is built from TRBV5-1 and TRBJ1-4; no definite D call. Trimming pared 0 bases from V and 10 bases from J, leaving 19 bases between. This CDR3 has 16 amino acids. CDR1 and CDR2 (germline): SGHRS, YFSETQ. CDR3 sequence reads: CASSLDAGNSPGKLFF. CDR3 nucleotide sequence: TGCGCCAGCAGCTTGGACGCGGGCAACTCTCCTGGAAAACTGTTTTTT.

V and J are TRBV7-2 and TRBJ1-2; D remains unclear. The CDR3 loop spans 14 amino acids. Deletions cut 3 bases from V and 4 bases from J, with 12 bases between. Per the germline V gene, CDR1 is SGHTA and CDR2 is FQGNSA. The CDR3 region has the DNA TGTGCCAGCAGCTTCCAGGAGGGAACCTATGGCTACACCTTC. Translated, it gives CASSFQEGTYGYTF.

This clonotype was counted a few times. CDR3 DNA: TGTGCCAGCAGCTTAACGACACCTAACACCGGGGAGCTGTTTTTT. This gives the protein CASSLTTPNTGELFF. J is TRBJ2-2 and V is TRBV7-6; D not resolved. Germline V gene data show CDR1 as SGHVS and CDR2 as FNYEAQ. The CDR3 contains 15 residues. V was shortened by 2 bases and J by 2 bases, with 9 bases between the two germline ends.

CDR3 residues: CASSFGTSGASETQYF. The CDR3 DNA sequence: TGCGCCAGCAGCTTCGGGACTAGCGGGGCTTCGGAGACCCAGTACTTC. The chain is built from TRBV5-1 and TRBJ2-5; 13 bases match TRBD2. The CDR3 sequence is 16 residues long. Germline V gives CDR1 SGHRS, CDR2 YFSETQ. The ends lost 2 bases at V and 5 bases at J; junction bases unmatched: 6.

In this sample, this clonotype turned up a few times. CDR3 bases: TGTGCCATCTCCAACGGGGCCGCAGGACCCGGGGAGCTGTTTTTT. Its protein product is CAISNGAAGPGELFF. The chain employs TRBV28 and TRBJ2-2; D tentatively fits TRBD1 or TRBD2 (5 bases each). The CDR3 covers 15 residues. The V gene lost 10 bases and the J gene lost 6 bases, with 21 bases spanning the gap. Germline V lookup: CDR1 MDHEN, CDR2 SYDVKM.

The table lists this clonotype with a few counts. The rearrangement joins TRBV6-5 to TRBJ1-2; D is undetermined. CDR1 is MNHEY and CDR2 is SVGAGI in the germline V gene. This CDR3 region has 14 residues. Trimming removed 6 bases at V and 3 bases at J, with 14 bases between. CDR3 sequence reads: CASSTGFEDYGYTF. Here the CDR3 DNA reads TGTGCCAGCAGCACGGGGTTCGAGGACTATGGCTACACCTTC.

This clonotype was observed a handful of times. The chain recombines TRBV5-1 with TRBJ2-3, with 8 bases lining up with TRBD1. CDR3 length equals 16 residues. J gave up 5 bases and V 0 bases, and 8 bases lay outside the gene matches. The germline V gene has CDR1 SGHRS and CDR2 YFSETQ. CDR3 in DNA: TGCGCCAGCAGCTTGGGTTTCAGGGGGCCTGGAGATACGCAGTATTTT. Translation: CASSLGFRGPGDTQYF. The full variable domain, its missing parts supplied by reference TRBV5-1 and TRBJ2-3, is KAGVTQTPRYLIKTRGQQVTLSCSPISGHRSVSWYQQTPGQGLQFLFEYFSETQRNKGNFPGRFSGRQFSNSRSEMNVSTLELGDSALYLCASSLGFRGPGDTQYFGPGTRLTVL.

Many counts were recorded for this clonotype. The chain uses TRBV2 and TRBJ2-1; D gene uncertain. This CDR3 region has 11 residues. Germline V gene sequence: CDR1 SNHLY, CDR2 FYNNEI. Trimming cost V 6 bases and J 10 bases, with 10 bases left between them. The CDR3: CASRRSREQFF. The CDR3 nucleotides read TGTGCCAGCAGACGTAGCCGCGAGCAGTTCTTC.

The chain joins TRBV7-9 to TRBJ1-2; no firm D call. The CDR3 has 16 amino acids. Trimming removed 5 bases at V and 0 bases at J, with 16 bases between. Per germline, CDR1 SEHNR and CDR2 FQNEAQ (reference sequence). Here the CDR3 reads CASSPPVALANYGYTF. CDR3 sequence (DNA): TGTGCCAGCAGCCCTCCGGTGGCGCTGGCTAACTATGGCTACACCTTC. Full variable domain (missing parts from reference TRBV7-9 and TRBJ1-2): DTGVSQNPRHKITKRGQNVTFRCDPISEHNRLYWYRQTLGQGPEFLTYFQNEAQLEKSRLLSDRFSAERPKGSFSTLEIQRTEQGDSAMYLCASSPPVALANYGYTFGSGTRLTVV.

This chain joins TRBV7-6 and TRBJ2-5; D remains unclear. The CDR3 is 17 residues long. Germline V gives CDR1 SGHVS, CDR2 FNYEAQ. V lost 5 bases, J lost 5 bases, and 24 bases lay in between. The CDR3: CASSPTDWFPSRETQYF. The CDR3 DNA reads TGTGCCAGCAGCCCCACAGATTGGTTTCCCTCCAGGGAGACCCAGTACTTC.

This chain links TRBV2 with TRBJ1-4; D possibly corresponds to TRBD1 (5 bases). Looked up from germline, CDR1 is SNHLY and CDR2 is FYNNEI. The CDR3 is made up of 12 amino acids. V shed 11 bases and J shed 4 bases, with 11 bases lying between them. CDR3 DNA: TGTGCCGGCGGGACCCTTAATGAAAAACTGTTTTTT. Translating it yields CAGGTLNEKLFF.

V usage is TRBV6-1 and J usage is TRBJ2-5; TRBD1 or TRBD2 may be the D gene (5 bases each). Trimming removed 6 bases from V and 8 bases from J, with 16 bases in between. Germline V gene sequence: CDR1 MNHNS, CDR2 SASEGT. The CDR3 spans 13 residues. The CDR3 DNA follows: TGTGCCAGCAGGGGGGACCCCGAAGGAACCCAGTACTTC. Protein sequence: CASRGDPEGTQYF.

The chain combines TRBV27 with TRBJ2-3, with TRBD2 identical over 11 bases. CDR3 size: 15 residues. CDR1 is MNHEY and CDR2 is SMNVEV in the germline V gene (reference sequence). V was pared by 6 bases and J by 0 bases, with 2 bases of the junction left unmatched. The CDR3 coding sequence is TGTGCCAGCAGGCTAGCGGGGGGCAGCACAGATACGCAGTATTTT. Translating gives CASRLAGGSTDTQYF.

Only a few counts were recorded for this clonotype. The V and J genes are TRBV6-6 and TRBJ1-3; 7 bases agree with TRBD1. The J segment lost 0 bases and the V segment lost 2 bases, leaving 1 base of the junction unmatched. The germline V gene has CDR1 MNHNY and CDR2 SVGAGI (reference sequence). The CDR3 spans 15 residues. The CDR3, as DNA: TGTGCCAGCAGTTACGACAGGGCCTCTGGAAACACCATATATTTT. It codes for CASSYDRASGNTIYF.

The chain joins TRBV20-1 to TRBJ2-3; 10 bases agree with TRBD2. Trimming removed 4 bases from V and 5 bases from J; junction bases left unmatched: 6. This CDR3 comprises 14 residues. The germline gives CDR1 DFQATT, CDR2 SNEGSKA (reference sequence). CDR3 region: CSATTGTSVDTQYF. The CDR3 nucleotides are TGCAGTGCTACTACCGGGACTAGCGTAGATACGCAGTATTTT.

The sample holds a few counts of this clonotype. The genes are TRBV12-3 or TRBV12-4 and TRBJ2-3; possibly TRBD1 for D (6 bases). This CDR3 is 16 amino acids long. Trimming took off 7 bases at V and 2 bases at J, with 19 bases between the two ends. As DNA, the CDR3 is TGTGCCAGCACTCCCTTACGGACAGCGATCACAGATACGCAGTATTTT. Protein: CASTPLRTAITDTQYF.

There are a few counts of this clonotype. The rearrangement links TRBV29-1 to TRBJ1-3; the D is unclear. Per the germline V gene, CDR1 is SQVTM and CDR2 is ANQGSEA. This CDR3 is built from 14 residues. V shed 4 bases and J shed 0 bases, with 10 bases lying between them. CDR3 residues: CSVVDPHSGNTIYF. In DNA form, the CDR3 reads TGCAGCGTTGTGGACCCACACTCTGGAAACACCATATATTTT.

This clonotype was observed a handful of times. The J gene is TRBJ1-1, the V gene TRBV20-1; D may be TRBD1 (5 bases). Germline lookup yields CDR1 DFQATT and CDR2 SNEGSKA (reference sequence). The CDR3 consists of 14 residues. V lost 2 bases and J lost 0, with 10 bases in between. The CDR3: CSARRTSMNTEAFF. The CDR3 DNA is TGCAGTGCTAGACGGACATCTATGAACACTGAAGCTTTCTTT.

The chain has TRBV21-1 and TRBJ1-5. TRBV21-1 is termed a pseudogene. The CDR3 covers 13 residues. As DNA, the CDR3 is TGTGCCAGCCTTACAGGGAGGGTTCAGCCCCAGCATTTT. It encodes CASLTGRVQPQHF.

This chain connects TRBV11-1 to TRBJ1-2; D remains ambiguous. V was clipped by 8 bases and J by 4 bases, with 14 bases between them. CDR3 size: 13 residues. Looked up from germline, CDR1 is SGHAT and CDR2 is FQDESV (reference sequence). In DNA, the CDR3 is TGTGCCAGCGGAAGACAAGGGTTCTATGGCTACACCTTC. As protein: CASGRQGFYGYTF.

This clonotype has only a few counts. The chain has TRBV21-1 and TRBJ1-3; the table assigns TRBD1, which was not confirmed against the DNA. TRBV21-1 represents a pseudogene. CDR3 length equals 21 residues. The CDR3 sequence: CASSKPKLETRDTEDGNTIYF. In DNA form, the CDR3 reads TGTGCCAGCAGCAAACCTAAATTGGAGACTCGGGACACAGAAGATGGAAACACCATATATTTT.

The V gene is TRBV29-1, the J gene TRBJ1-2; D gene uncertain. The germline CDR1 and CDR2 sequences are SQVTM and ANQGSEA. V lost 6 bases to trimming and J lost 6 bases, with 11 bases between them. This CDR3 spans 11 amino acids. CDR3 loop: CSVPLADGYTF. CDR3 coding DNA: TGCAGCGTGCCACTGGCCGATGGCTACACCTTC.

Ten or more counts support this clonotype. The chain carries TRBV6-4 and TRBJ2-1, with TRBD2 matching 7 bases. Unmatched junction bases numbered 9, after V lost 2 bases and J lost 8 bases. Germline V gives CDR1 MRHNA, CDR2 SNTAGT. The length of the CDR3 is 15 residues. The CDR3 reads CASSDIGGGTDEQFF. For the CDR3, the DNA is TGTGCCAGCAGTGACATCGGCGGGGGTACCGATGAGCAGTTCTTC.

V gene TRBV6-2 or TRBV6-3 combines with J gene TRBJ2-2; D is possibly TRBD1 (6 bases). The ends were cut back, 10 bases at V and 6 bases at J, with 24 bases in the middle. This CDR3 is 16 amino acids long. Germline CDR1 is MNHEY and CDR2 is SVGEGT. CDR3 in DNA: TGTGCCACCCTCTCCCTAGGGGGTACTAGAGCCGGGGAGCTGTTTTTT. Its translation is CATLSLGGTRAGELFF.